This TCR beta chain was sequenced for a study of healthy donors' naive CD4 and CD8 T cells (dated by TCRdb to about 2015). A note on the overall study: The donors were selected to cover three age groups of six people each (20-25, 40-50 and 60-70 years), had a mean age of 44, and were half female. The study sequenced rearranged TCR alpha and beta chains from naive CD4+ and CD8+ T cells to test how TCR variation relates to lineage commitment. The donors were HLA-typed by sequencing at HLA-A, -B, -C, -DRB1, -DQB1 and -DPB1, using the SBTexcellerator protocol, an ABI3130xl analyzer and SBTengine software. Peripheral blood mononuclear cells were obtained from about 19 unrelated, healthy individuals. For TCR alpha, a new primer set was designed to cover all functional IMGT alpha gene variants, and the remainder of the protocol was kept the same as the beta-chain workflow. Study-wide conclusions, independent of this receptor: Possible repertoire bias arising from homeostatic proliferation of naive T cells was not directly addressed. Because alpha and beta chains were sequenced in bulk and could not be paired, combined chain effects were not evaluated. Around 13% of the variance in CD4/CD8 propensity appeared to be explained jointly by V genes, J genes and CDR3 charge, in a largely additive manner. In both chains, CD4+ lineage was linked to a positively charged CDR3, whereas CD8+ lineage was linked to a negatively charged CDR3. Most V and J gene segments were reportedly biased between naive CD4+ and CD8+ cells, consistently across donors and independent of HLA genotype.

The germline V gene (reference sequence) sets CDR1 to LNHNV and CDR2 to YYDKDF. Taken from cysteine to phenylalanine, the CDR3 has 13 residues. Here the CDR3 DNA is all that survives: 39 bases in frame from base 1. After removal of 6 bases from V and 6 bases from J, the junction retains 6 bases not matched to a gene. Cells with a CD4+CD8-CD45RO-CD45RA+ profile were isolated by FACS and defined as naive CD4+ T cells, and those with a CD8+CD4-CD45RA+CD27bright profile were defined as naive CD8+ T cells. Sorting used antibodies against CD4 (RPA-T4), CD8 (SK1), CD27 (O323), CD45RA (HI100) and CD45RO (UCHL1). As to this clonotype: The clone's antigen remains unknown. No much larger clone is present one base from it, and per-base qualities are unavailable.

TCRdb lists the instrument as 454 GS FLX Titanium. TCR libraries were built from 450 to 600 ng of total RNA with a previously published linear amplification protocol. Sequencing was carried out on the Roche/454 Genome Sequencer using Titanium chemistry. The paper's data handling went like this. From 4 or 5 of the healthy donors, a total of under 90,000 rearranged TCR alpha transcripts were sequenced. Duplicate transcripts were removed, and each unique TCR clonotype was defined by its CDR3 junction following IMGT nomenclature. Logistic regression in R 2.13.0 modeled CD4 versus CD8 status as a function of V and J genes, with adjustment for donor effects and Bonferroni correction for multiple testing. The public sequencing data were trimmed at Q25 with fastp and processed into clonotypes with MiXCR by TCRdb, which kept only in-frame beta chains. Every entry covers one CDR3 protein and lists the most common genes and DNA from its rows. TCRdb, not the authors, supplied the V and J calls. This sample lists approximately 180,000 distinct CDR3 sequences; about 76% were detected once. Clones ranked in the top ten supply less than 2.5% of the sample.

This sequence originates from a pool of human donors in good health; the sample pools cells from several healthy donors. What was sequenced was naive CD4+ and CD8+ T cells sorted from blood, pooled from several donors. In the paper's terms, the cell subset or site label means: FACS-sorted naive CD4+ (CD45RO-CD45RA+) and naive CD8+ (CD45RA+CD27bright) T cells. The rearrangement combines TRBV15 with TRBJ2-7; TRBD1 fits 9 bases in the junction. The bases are TGTGCCACCAGAGGGACAGGGATCGGCGAGCAGTACTTC. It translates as CATRGTGIGEQYF. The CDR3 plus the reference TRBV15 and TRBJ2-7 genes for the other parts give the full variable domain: DAMVIQNPRYQVTQFGKPVTLSCSQTLNHNVMYWYQQKSSQAPKLLFHYYDKDFNNEADTPDNFQSRRPNTSFCFLDIRSPGLGDTAMYLCATRGTGIGEQYFGPGTRLTVT.